The 10 T cell receptor beta chains below come from one sample, sequenced in a study of naive and memory T cell subsets. Both TRBC1 and TRBC2 were covered by a beta constant-region primer of two equimolar oligonucleotides. MiXCR, run by TCRdb on the UMI-ligation and nested PCR reads, gives a single entry per CDR3 protein. The sample has about 90,000 distinct CDR3 sequences; over 7% are singletons. The sample was central memory CD4+ T cells from blood. Receptors originate from a human donor in good health.

This clonotype was counted only a few times. The V call is TRBV6-6, the J call TRBJ2-7; 13 nucleotides line up with TRBD2. The V segment lost 6 bases and the J segment 2 bases; nucleotides outside the gene matches: 1. The CDR3 extends over 14 amino acids. Per the germline V gene, CDR1 is MNHNY and CDR2 is SVGAGI (reference sequence). The CDR3 DNA reads TGTGCCAGCAGGACTAGCGGGGGGACCTACGAGCAGTACTTC. It specifies CASRTSGGTYEQYF.

The chain links TRBV28 to TRBJ2-7; TRBD2 is a possible D gene (5 bases). Trimming took 8 bases from V and 0 from J, leaving 20 bases between them. Germline CDR1 MDHEN, CDR2 SYDVKM. CDR3 size: 16 residues. In DNA form, the CDR3 reads TGTGCCAGCCGGTTCGGGCGGGCGCTAAGCTCCTACGAGCAGTACTTC. Translated: CASRFGRALSSYEQYF.

This clonotype has at least ten counts. The rearrangement joins TRBV7-2 to TRBJ2-3; 7 nucleotides agree with TRBD2. Germline V gives CDR1 SGHTA, CDR2 FQGNSA. This CDR3 has 17 residues. J gave up 0 bases and V 4 bases, and 10 bases lay outside the gene matches. CDR3 loop: CASSSTSSGSSTDTQYF. CDR3 in DNA: TGTGCCAGCAGCTCGACCAGTAGCGGGTCTAGCACAGATACGCAGTATTTT.

The table lists this clonotype with many counts. The chain is built from TRBV7-2 and TRBJ2-3; TRBD2 matches 9 bases. The CDR3 covers 15 residues. Germline CDR1 SGHTA, CDR2 FQGNSA. Trimming took 5 bases from V and 6 from J; bases not matched to a gene: 9. This CDR3 reads CASSQRRGGTDTQYF. The DNA of the CDR3 is TGTGCCAGCAGCCAAAGGCGGGGGGGGACTGATACGCAGTATTTT.

The table lists this clonotype with many counts. This chain joins TRBV2 and TRBJ2-1; D unclear. CDR1 is SNHLY and CDR2 is FYNNEI in the germline V gene. V was clipped by 5 bases and J by 5 bases, with 7 bases between them. The CDR3 contains 12 residues. CDR3: CASSPVDNEQFF. Written as DNA, the CDR3 is TGTGCCAGCAGTCCCGTGGACAATGAGCAGTTCTTC.

The chain recombines TRBV5-4 with TRBJ2-2; TRBD1 matches 8 bases. The V and J ends lost 4 bases and 6 bases, in that order; junction bases with no gene match: 8. CDR3 size: 15 residues. CDR1 is SGHNT, CDR2 YYREEE, per germline (reference sequence). The CDR3 loop is CASSPWTGFPGELFF. CDR3 DNA: TGTGCCAGCAGCCCCTGGACAGGGTTTCCCGGGGAGCTGTTTTTT.

This chain uses TRBV9 with TRBJ2-5; 8 positions agree with TRBD2. This CDR3 contains 16 residues. J was trimmed by 1 base and V by 0 bases; bases with no gene match: 5. Germline CDR1 SGDLS, CDR2 YYNGEE. CDR3 sequence: CASSVVAGGRQETQYF. The CDR3 DNA sequence: TGTGCCAGCAGCGTAGTTGCGGGGGGCCGCCAAGAGACCCAGTACTTC.

The CDR3 protein is CASTRTASGNTIYF. The CDR3 bases are TGTGCCAGCACCAGGACGGCCTCTGGAAACACCATATATTTT. The V gene is TRBV12-3 or TRBV12-4, the J gene TRBJ1-3; D gene uncertain. V dropped 7 bases and J dropped 0 bases, with 10 bases sitting between them. This CDR3 has 14 residues.

This clonotype was seen ten or more times. This chain uses TRBV14 with TRBJ2-1; 11 bases align to TRBD2. V lost 4 bases, J lost 2 bases, and 7 bases stayed unmatched. The CDR3 has 17 amino acids. The germline V gene encodes CDR1 SGHDN and CDR2 FVKESK. In DNA form, the CDR3 reads TGTGCCAGCAGCCGTGATGAACTAGCGGGAGCCTACAATGAGCAGTTCTTC. Residues: CASSRDELAGAYNEQFF.

This clonotype was recorded many times. The chain carries TRBV7-9 and TRBJ1-1; D may be TRBD1 (5 bases). The CDR3 runs to 12 residues. The V end lost 4 bases, the J end lost 10 bases, and 13 bases lay between the germline ends. Germline lookup yields CDR1 SEHNR and CDR2 FQNEAQ (reference sequence). CDR3 sequence (DNA): TGTGCCAGCAGCTCCAATGGGGGGACAGCTTTCTTT. It translates to CASSSNGGTAFF.